This T cell receptor (beta chain) was obtained from a study of blood T cell repertoires in COVID-19. Overall study: From T cells, B-cell-depleted T cells, or PBMCs came the material, which was cDNA or gDNA.

Using immunoSEQ multiplex PCR, the repertoire was profiled, and TCRdb retains in-frame clones only, with some absent. Among about 200,000 clones, 86% were seen once, and the ten largest hold about a tenth. V was clipped by 6 bases and J by 7 bases, with 10 bases between them. CDR3 length equals 12 residues. This rearrangement joins TRBV12-3 or TRBV12-4 to TRBJ1-5; D gene ambiguous. The receptor was derived from a woman in her forties or fifties with COVID-19, enrolled during active disease. Sequencing was carried out using peripheral blood. Here the CDR3 DNA reads TGTGCCAGCAGCCTAATTAAACAGCCCCAGCATTTT. Translated, it gives CASSLIKQPQHF.